This TCR beta chain was identified during a study of T cells after yellow fever vaccination. Unmatched junction bases numbered 9, after V lost 4 bases and J lost 10 bases. The CDR3 has 15 residues. Germline V gene lookup returns CDR1 MNHEY and CDR2 SVGAGI. General study points: Any FACS-sorted repertoire could hold abundant clonotypes that contaminate it from the bulk population. Primary-vaccination clones mostly resurfaced post-booster (around 95% CD4, more than 80% CD8). Of the clonotypes, a small share occurred in both CD4 and CD8 compartments.

Synthesis of TCR cDNA relied on 5'RACE template switching, which attached a universal primer site and UMIs. TCRdb ran MiXCR on the 5' RACE reads and lists one entry per CDR3 protein. The table lists around 160,000 distinct CDR3 sequences, around 7% of them singletons. This clonotype came up many times. The target antigen is unknown. V gene TRBV6-5 combines with J gene TRBJ2-3; 12 nucleotides line up with TRBD2. Sequencing was performed on CD4+ T cells sorted from PBMCs, taken 5 to 6 days after the first yellow fever vaccination. The sequence derives from a man aged 18 to 29 who received the YFV17D yellow fever vaccine. The CDR3 nucleotides read TGTGCCAGCAGTTTAGTGCTAGCGGGGGGGCCCCCGCAGTATTTT. This sequence encodes CASSLVLAGGPPQYF.